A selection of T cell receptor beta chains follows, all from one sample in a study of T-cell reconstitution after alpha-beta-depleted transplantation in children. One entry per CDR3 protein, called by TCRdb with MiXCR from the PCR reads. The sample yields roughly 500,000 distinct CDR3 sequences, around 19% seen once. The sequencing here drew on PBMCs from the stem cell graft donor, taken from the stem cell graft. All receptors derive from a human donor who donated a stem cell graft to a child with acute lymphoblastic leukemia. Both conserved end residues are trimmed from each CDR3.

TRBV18	ASSPPWGQGDRLNTEAF
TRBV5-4	ASSFSGRATPAQY
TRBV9	ASSQGHLAYEQY
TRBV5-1	ASSLEVDTSSYEQY
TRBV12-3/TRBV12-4	ASRIAGSSYNEQF
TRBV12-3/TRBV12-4	ASSFSGGSGTPLGDTQY
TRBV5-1	ASSLGRGGNSETQY
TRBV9	ASSPSSGRLDEQY
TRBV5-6	ASSSLAGSSYEQY
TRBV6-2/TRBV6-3	ASRNPGLVNYEQY
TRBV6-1	ASRLTAAGYSGANVLT
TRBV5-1	ASSKLARNEQF
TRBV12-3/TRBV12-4	ASSRGALSGYT
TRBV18	ASSDGTFTYNEQF
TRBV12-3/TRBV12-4	ASSRSGTSGNEQF
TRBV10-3	AISESGTGGYYEQY
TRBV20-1	SASNIMNTEAF
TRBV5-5	ASSLAPGAFDTIY
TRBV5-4	ASSLAASSSYEQY
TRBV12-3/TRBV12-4	ASSFRSSGSTDTQY
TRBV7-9	ASRVGSPYGYT
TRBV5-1	ASQLAGFDSGNTIY
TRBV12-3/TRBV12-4	ASSQRDREVSPLH
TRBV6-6	ASSYTGGNQQF
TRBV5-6	ATRPGQGGSYGYT
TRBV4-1	ASRLAGGYTGELF
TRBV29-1	SVEARRNYGYT
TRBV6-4	ASRQNNEQF